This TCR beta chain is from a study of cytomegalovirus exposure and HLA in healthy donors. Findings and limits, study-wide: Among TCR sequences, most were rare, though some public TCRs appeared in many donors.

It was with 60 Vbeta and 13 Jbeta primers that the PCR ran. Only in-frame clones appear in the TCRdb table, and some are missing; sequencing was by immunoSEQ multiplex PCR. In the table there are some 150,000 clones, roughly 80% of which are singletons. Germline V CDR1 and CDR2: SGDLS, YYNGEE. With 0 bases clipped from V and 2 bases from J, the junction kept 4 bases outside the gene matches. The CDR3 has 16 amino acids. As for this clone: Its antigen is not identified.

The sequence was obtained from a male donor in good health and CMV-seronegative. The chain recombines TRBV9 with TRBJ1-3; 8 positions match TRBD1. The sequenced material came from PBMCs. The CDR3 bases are TGTGCCAGCAGCGTAGTGGGGACAGGCACTGGAAACACCATATATTTT. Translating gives CASSVVGTGTGNTIYF.